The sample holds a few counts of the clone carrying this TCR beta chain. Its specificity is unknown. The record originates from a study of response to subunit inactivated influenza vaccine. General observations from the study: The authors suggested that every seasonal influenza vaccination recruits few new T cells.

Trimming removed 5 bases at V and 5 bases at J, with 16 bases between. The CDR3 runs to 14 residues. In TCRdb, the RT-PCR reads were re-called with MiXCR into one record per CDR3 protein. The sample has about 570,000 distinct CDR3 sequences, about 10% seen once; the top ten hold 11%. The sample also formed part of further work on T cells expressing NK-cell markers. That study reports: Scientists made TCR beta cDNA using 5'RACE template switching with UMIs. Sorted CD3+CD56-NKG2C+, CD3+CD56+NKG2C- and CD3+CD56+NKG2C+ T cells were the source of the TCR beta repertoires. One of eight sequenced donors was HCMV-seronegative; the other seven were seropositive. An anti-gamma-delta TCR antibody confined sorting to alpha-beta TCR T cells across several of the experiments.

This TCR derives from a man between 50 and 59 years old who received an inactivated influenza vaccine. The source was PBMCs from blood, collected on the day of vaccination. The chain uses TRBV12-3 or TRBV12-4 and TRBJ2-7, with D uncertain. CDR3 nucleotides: TGTGCCAGCAGTCCCCGGCCCGGATTTCACGAGCAGTACTTC. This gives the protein CASSPRPGFHEQYF.